This T cell receptor (beta chain) emerged from a study of PD-L1 blockade in urothelial cancer (TCRdb year 2017). A note on the overall study: Every patient began therapy in the mid-2010s and was given atezolizumab 1,200 mg intravenously every 3 weeks. About nine tenths of the roughly 29 patients were identified as males with urothelial cancer of bladder origin, and a prior smoking history was reported by 18 of 29 patients. Blood samples were analyzed at 3 weeks after treatment start (second dose) and at 6 weeks after treatment start. An ECOG performance status of 0 or 1 was recorded for the patients, and 0 to 3 prior chemotherapy regimens had been received by the patients. Pretreatment tumor samples and matched peripheral blood, collected serially before and after atezolizumab treatment, underwent TCR sequencing. Pretreatment blood TCR-seq was available for about 30 patients, at least one posttreatment blood collection was obtained for about 24 patients, and tumor TCR-seq was available for about 24 patients. Somatic, immune and clinical correlates of response to PD-L1 blockade with atezolizumab in urothelial cancer were the focus of an exploratory multi-omic analysis. Blood samples gave a median of about 150,000 T cells and roughly 83,000 unique TCRs, with a median clonality of approximately 0.078. Durable clinical benefit meant progression-free survival longer than 6 months, and TCR features were also tested against progression-free and overall survival. Under ten patients reached durable clinical benefit, while around 19 patients did not. In the same patients, pretreatment tumors underwent whole exome sequencing and RNA sequencing in addition to TCR sequencing.

Results the study describes overall, beyond this receptor: Because the sample size was small (n ≈ 27) and many exploratory analyses were performed, the results are intended to be hypothesis-generating. At 3 weeks after the start of treatment, tumor-associated TCR clones in peripheral blood had expanded more in patients with durable benefit (n ≈ 24, p = 0.022). Improved progression-free and overall survival was associated with having pretreatment peripheral blood TCR clonality below the median.

Each PCR received spiked-in synthetic TCR analog templates so that absolute template abundance could be estimated from read counts. The immunoSEQ assay used bias-controlled V and J gene primers to amplify TCRbeta CDR3 regions from genomic DNA. Sequencing of rearranged TCRbeta segments was done at approximately 20X coverage. Per the original workflow: Sequencing errors were corrected by clustering, and CDR3s were annotated against IMGT so that V, D and J genes could be assigned. Downstream analyses used only productive TCRbeta rearrangements and left out out-of-frame or stop-codon sequences. Clonality was calculated as one minus the Shannon entropy normalized by the log of the number of unique productive sequences. Fisher's exact test with Benjamini-Hochberg correction, at a threshold of adjusted p below 0.01, was used to find clones that differed between time points or between blood and tumor. TCRdb obtained this table from immuneACCESS and retained in-frame rearrangements with V and J assigned. These tables miss some clones; where compared with another copy, unresolved V genes account for less than half of the shortfall, and the remainder is unexplained. That table supplies the V and J calls and clone size; D and trimming were determined from the DNA. Present in this sample are around 26,000 clones, approximately 86% of which were seen just once. Clones ranked in the top ten supply 31% of the sample.

A total of under 35 patients with locally advanced or metastatic urothelial carcinoma, treated at Memorial Sloan Kettering on a trial protocol, made up the cohort. Peripheral blood mononuclear cells were collected from each patient pretreatment and during treatment, giving between 1 and 8 total time points per patient. The Qiagen DNeasy Blood extraction kit was used to purify genomic DNA from total PBMCs and from tumor samples. Collected pretreatment and during treatment, PBMCs were isolated and stored as previously described. Points on this clone: Its antigen remains undetermined. Per-base qualities were not stored, and no clone one base away is much larger.

The CDR3 contains 14 residues, cysteine and phenylalanine counted. The kept DNA is CDR3 alone, 42 bases in frame from the first base. From V the trimming removes 6 bases and from J it removes 5 bases, while the gene matches leave 4 bases of the junction unaccounted for. The CDR1 and CDR2 encoded by the germline V gene are MGHDK and SYGVNS. The sequence came from a man between 60 and 75 years old with urothelial cancer. The rearranged chain carries TRBV25-1 and TRBJ1-6; TRBD1 aligns with 7 central bases. The sequenced sample was PBMCs, obtained around atezolizumab (anti-PD-L1) treatment. The CDR3 is CASSGQAHNSPLHF. The DNA sequence follows: TGTGCCAGCAGCGGACAGGCCCATAATTCACCCCTCCACTTT.